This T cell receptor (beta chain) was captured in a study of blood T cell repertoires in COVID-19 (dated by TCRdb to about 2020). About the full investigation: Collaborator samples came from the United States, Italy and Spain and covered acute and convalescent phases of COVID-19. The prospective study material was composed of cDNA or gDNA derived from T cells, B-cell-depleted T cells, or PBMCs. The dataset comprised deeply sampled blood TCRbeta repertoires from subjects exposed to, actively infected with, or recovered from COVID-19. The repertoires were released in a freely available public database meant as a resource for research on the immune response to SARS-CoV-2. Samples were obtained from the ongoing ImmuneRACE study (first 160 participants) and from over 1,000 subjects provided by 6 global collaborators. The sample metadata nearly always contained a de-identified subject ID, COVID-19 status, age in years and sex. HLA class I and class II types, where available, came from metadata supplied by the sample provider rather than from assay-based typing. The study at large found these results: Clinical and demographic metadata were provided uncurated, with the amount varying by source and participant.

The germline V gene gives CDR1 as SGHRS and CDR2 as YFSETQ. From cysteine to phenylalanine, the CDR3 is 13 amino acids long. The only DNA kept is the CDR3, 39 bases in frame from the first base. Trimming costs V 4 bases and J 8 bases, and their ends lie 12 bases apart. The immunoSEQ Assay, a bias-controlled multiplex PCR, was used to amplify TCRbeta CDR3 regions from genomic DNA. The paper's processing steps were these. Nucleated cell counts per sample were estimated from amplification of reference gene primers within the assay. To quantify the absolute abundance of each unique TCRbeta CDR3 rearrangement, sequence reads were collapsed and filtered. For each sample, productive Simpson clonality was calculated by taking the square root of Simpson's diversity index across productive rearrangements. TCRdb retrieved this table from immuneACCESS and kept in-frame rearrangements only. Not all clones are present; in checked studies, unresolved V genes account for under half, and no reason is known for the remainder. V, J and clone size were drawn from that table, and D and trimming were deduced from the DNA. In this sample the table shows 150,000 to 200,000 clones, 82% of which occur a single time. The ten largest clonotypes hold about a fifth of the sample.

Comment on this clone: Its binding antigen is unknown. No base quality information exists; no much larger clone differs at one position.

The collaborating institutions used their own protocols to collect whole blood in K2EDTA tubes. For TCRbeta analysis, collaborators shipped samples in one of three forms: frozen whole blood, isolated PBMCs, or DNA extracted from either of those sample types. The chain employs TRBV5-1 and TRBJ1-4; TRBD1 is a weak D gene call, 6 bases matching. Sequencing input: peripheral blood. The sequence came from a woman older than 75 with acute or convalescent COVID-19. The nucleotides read TGCGCCAGCAGCCCACAGGGTGAAGAAAAACTGTTTTTT. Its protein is CASSPQGEEKLFF. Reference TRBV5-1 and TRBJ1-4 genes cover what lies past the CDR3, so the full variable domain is KAGVTQTPRYLIKTRGQQVTLSCSPISGHRSVSWYQQTPGQGLQFLFEYFSETQRNKGNFPGRFSGRQFSNSRSEMNVSTLELGDSALYLCASSPQGEEKLFFGSGTQLSVL.